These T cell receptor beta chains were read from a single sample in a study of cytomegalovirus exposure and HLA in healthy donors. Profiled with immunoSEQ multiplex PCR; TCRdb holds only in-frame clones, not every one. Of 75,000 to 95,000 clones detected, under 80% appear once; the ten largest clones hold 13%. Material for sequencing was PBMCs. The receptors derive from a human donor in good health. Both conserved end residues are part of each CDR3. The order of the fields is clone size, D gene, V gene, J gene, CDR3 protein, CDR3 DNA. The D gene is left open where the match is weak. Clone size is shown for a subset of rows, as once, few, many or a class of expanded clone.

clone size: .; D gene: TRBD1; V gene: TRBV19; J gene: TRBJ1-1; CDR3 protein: CASSIQGAYTEAFF; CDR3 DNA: TGTGCCAGTAGTATACAGGGGGCGTATACTGAAGCTTTCTTT
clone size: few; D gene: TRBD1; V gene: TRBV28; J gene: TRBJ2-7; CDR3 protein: CASSSGTGVYEQYF; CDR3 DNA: TGTGCCAGCAGTTCCGGGACAGGGGTCTACGAGCAGTACTTC
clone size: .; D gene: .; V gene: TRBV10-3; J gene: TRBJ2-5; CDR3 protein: CAIRPGTQETQYF; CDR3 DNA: TGTGCCATCAGGCCGGGAACCCAAGAGACCCAGTACTTC
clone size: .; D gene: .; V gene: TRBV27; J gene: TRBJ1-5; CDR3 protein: CASRRQGDRFSNQPQHF; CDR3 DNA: TGTGCCAGCAGGAGGCAGGGTGACCGATTTAGCAATCAGCCCCAGCATTTT
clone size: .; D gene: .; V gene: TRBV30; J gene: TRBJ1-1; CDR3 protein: CAWNRVFPLGTEAFF; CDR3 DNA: TGTGCCTGGAACAGGGTCTTCCCCTTGGGCACTGAAGCTTTCTTT
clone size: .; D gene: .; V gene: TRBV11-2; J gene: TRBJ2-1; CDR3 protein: CASSLGDWSYNEQFF; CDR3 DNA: TGTGCCAGCAGCTTAGGGGACTGGAGCTACAATGAGCAGTTCTTC
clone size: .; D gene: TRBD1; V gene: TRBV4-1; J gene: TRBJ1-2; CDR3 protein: CASSQVGTHYRGLYGYTF; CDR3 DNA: TGCGCCAGCAGCCAAGTCGGAACCCACTACAGGGGGCTGTATGGCTACACCTTC
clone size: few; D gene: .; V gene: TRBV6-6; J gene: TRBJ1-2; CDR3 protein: CASSYVAAAWQGYTF; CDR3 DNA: TGTGCCAGCAGTTACGTGGCGGCCGCTTGGCAAGGCTACACCTTC
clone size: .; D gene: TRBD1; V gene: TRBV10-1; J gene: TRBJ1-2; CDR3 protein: CASSEEDRARGYTF; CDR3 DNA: TGCGCCAGCAGTGAGGAGGACAGGGCCCGAGGCTACACCTTC
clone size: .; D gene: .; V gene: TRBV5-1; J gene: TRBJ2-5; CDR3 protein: CASSLGGTRGPETQYF; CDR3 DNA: TGCGCCAGCAGCTTGGGGGGAACCAGGGGCCCGGAGACCCAGTACTTC
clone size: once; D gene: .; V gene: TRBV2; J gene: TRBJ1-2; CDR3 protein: CASRAAVDHTNYGYPF; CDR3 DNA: TGTGCCAGCAGGGCGGCGGTTGACCATACTAACTATGGCTACCCCTTC
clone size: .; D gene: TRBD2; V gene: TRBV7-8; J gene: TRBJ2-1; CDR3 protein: CASSLGGGASYNEQFF; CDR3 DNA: TGTGCCAGCAGCTTGGGCGGGGGGGCCTCCTACAATGAGCAGTTCTTC
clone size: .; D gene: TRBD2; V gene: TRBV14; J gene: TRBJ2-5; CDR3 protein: CASSPLAGRQETQYF; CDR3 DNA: TGTGCCAGCAGCCCACTAGCGGGGCGACAAGAGACCCAGTACTTC
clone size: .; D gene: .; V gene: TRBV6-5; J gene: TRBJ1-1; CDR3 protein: CASSYSKRGNTEAFF; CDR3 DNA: TGTGCCAGCAGTTACTCGAAGCGGGGGAACACTGAAGCTTTCTTT
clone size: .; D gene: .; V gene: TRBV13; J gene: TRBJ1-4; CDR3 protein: CASSLKLYREANEKLFF; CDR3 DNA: TGTGCCAGCAGCCTCAAACTATACAGGGAAGCTAATGAAAAACTGTTTTTT
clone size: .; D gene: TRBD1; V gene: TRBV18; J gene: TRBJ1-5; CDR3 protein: CASSPPQGGNQPQHF; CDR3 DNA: TGTGCCAGCTCACCACCTCAGGGGGGCAATCAGCCCCAGCATTTT
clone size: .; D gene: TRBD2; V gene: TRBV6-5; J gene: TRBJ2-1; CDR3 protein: CASSYGGGTYNEQFF; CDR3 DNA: TGTGCCAGCAGTTACGGCGGGGGGACTTACAATGAGCAGTTCTTC
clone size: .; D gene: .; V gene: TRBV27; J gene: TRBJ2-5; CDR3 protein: CASSLRGLGRETQYF; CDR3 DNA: TGTGCCAGCAGTCTCCGCGGACTCGGCAGGGAGACCCAGTACTTC
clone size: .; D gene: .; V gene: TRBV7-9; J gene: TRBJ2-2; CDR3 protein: CASSPWTGNTGELFF; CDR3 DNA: TGTGCCAGCAGCCCTTGGACGGGAAACACCGGGGAGCTGTTTTTT
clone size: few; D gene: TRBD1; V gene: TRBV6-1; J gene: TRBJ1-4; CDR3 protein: CASSDPRGWEKLFF; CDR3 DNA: TGTGCCAGCAGTGACCCCAGGGGGTGGGAAAAACTGTTTTTT
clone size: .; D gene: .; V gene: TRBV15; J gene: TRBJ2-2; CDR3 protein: CATSPGLRRTGELFF; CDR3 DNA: TGTGCCACCAGCCCCGGTTTGCGGCGGACCGGGGAGCTGTTTTTT
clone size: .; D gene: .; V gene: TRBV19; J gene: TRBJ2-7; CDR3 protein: CASSILSGGAREQYF; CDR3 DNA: TGTGCCAGTAGTATTCTCAGCGGCGGAGCTCGGGAGCAGTACTTC
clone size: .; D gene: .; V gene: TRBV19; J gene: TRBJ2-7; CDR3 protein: CASSMEGREEQYF; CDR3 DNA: TGTGCCAGTAGTATGGAGGGTAGGGAAGAGCAGTACTTC
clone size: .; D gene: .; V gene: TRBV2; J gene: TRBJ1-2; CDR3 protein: CASTSTVVHGYTF; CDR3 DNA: TGTGCCAGCACCTCAACGGTGGTCCATGGCTACACCTTC
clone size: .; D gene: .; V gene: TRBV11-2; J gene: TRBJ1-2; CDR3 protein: CASSTGLTNYGYTF; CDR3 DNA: TGTGCCAGCAGCACGGGACTTACAAACTATGGCTACACCTTC
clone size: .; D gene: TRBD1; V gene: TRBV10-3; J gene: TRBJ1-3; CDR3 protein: CAISRQGTGNTIYF; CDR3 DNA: TGTGCCATCAGTCGACAGGGAACTGGAAACACCATATATTTT
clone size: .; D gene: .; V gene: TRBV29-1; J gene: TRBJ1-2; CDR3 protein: CSVERALTDFVGYTF; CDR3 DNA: TGCAGCGTTGAACGGGCCCTGACAGATTTCGTGGGCTACACCTTC